A selection of T cell receptor beta chains follows, all from one sample in a study of shared clonotypes between healthy human individuals. The data were produced by immunoSEQ multiplex PCR, yet TCRdb's version contains in-frame clones alone and is incomplete. The top ten hold around 1% of the sample, which has around 2,000,000 clones, approximately 95% seen once. What was sequenced was naive CD8+ T cells sorted from blood. These receptors were obtained from a man in his late teens or twenties in good health. Each CDR3 is given with its conserved first and last residue.

>TRBJ2-7|TRBV15
CATSRDSGQGIYEQYF
>TRBJ2-7|TRBV18
CASSPDLGQGVFYEQYF
>TRBJ1-1|TRBV28
CASSLSVGRMNTEAFF
>TRBJ1-4|TRBV30
CAWGEGIGNEKLFF
>TRBJ1-2|TRBV6-6
CASSYSGAEAYGYTF
>TRBJ2-1|TRBV5-4
CASSLGAGESNEQFF
>TRBJ1-1|TRBV4-3
CASSPPFWNTEAFF
>TRBJ2-7|TRBV9
CASSVEAGAFEQYF
>TRBJ1-2|TRBV7-2
CASSLVVQGEYGYTF
>TRBJ2-1|TRBV27
CASSLIVYPSVPGYNEQFF
>TRBJ1-1|TRBV4-1
CASSPLAPDYTEAFF
>TRBJ1-2|TRBV27
CASSLGGGASGYTF
>TRBJ2-4|TRBV4-3
CASSQEVAGSNWAKNIQYF
>TRBJ1-6|TRBV28
CASSLIMGLDNSPLHF
>TRBJ2-5|TRBV9
CASSVYGGPEETQYF
>TRBJ2-2|TRBV27
CASSDYNTGELFF
>TRBJ1-1|TRBV2
CASRNSLLAGMNTEAFF
>TRBJ2-3|TRBV10-2
CASSEWDGFPADTQYF
>TRBJ2-1|TRBV5-1
CASSLDYYEQFF
>TRBJ1-2|TRBV5-5
CASSLEYRGHTF
>TRBJ2-2|TRBV2
CASSEHDGHENTGELFF
>TRBJ2-3|TRBV10-3
CAISESTQAPRDTQYF
>TRBJ2-7|TRBV11-2
CASGKGATYEQYF
>TRBJ2-7|TRBV9
CASSTGLAGTYEQYF
>TRBJ1-1|TRBV13
CASTLTLNTEAFF
>TRBJ2-2|TRBV7-3
CASSLTGYGELFF
>TRBJ2-1|TRBV4-2
CASSTLAGGLTDEQFF
>TRBJ2-1|TRBV7-6
CASSLVPATLGNEQFF
>TRBJ2-1|TRBV4-1
CASSQDVEGRHFYNEQFF
>TRBJ2-2|TRBV27
CASSYLAPSGTGELFF
>TRBJ1-1|TRBV5-6
CASRLGNTEAFF
>TRBJ2-3|TRBV6-5
CASSYSTKNTDTQYF
>TRBJ2-7|TRBV6-1
CASSPLVGGWEQYF
>TRBJ2-3|TRBV7-9
CASSFEAGSDTQYF
>TRBJ2-1|TRBV5-6
CASSLAPGLAYNEQFF
>TRBJ2-2|TRBV7-7
CASSLEVPPQGLKAGELFF
>TRBJ2-7|TRBV5-4
CASSLGGTYEQYF
>TRBJ1-6|TRBV19
CASSMISGINNSPLHF
>TRBJ2-5|TRBV5-4
CASSGDGVQETQYF
>TRBJ2-7|TRBV27
CASSLSQESYEQYF
>TRBJ2-2|TRBV9
CASPGRNTGELFF
>TRBJ2-7|TRBV4-3
CASSPGTGGVSAYEQYF
>TRBJ1-2|TRBV7-9
CASSLGGGRDYGYTF
>TRBJ2-5|TRBV11-2
CASSLEQGAQTQYF
>TRBJ2-2|TRBV27
CASSLRLGQNTGELFF
>TRBJ2-3|TRBV9
CASSPGTSFRTDTQYF
>TRBJ1-2|TRBV28
CASSVPYGYTF
>TRBJ2-3|TRBV30
CAWSARGETDTQYF
>TRBJ1-5|TRBV4-1
CASSTHREQPQHF
>TRBJ2-3|TRBV5-6
CASSLDPGTQYF
>TRBJ2-7|TRBV7-9
CASSTAGGYTYEQYF
>TRBJ1-4|TRBV11-2
CASSLDQGPYEKLFF
>TRBJ1-5|TRBV6-1
CASSVPSRTGPVAPLGPQHF
>TRBJ2-3|TRBV7-9
CASSLVGLGTDTQYF
>TRBJ2-2|TRBV27
CASSSGGSTGELFF
>TRBJ1-5|TRBV6-1
CASSEGGLGYQPQHF
>TRBJ2-7|TRBV11-2
CASSLVTGTRTYEQYF
>TRBJ1-5|TRBV27
CASSFGLRGQPQHF
>TRBJ2-7|TRBV25-1
CASRGIESYEQYF
>TRBJ2-3|TRBV7-2
CASSLGGRGTSTDTQYF